This T cell receptor beta chain came from a study of OX40 agonist ivuxolimab in advanced cancers. The study sampled blood at baseline, cycle 4 day 1, and cycle 7 day 1. Method: immunoSEQ multiplex PCR; TCRdb's copy keeps in-frame clones and lacks some. The data contain 85,000 or so clones, approximately 86% of them singletons. Trimming removed 3 bases at V and 1 base at J, with 7 bases between. The CDR3 is 13 amino acids. Per the germline V gene, CDR1 is LNHDA and CDR2 is SQIVND (reference sequence). This specimen consisted of CD4+ or CD8+ T cells sorted from blood, obtained in a trial of the OX40 agonist ivuxolimab. V usage is TRBV19 and J usage is TRBJ2-7, with D unresolved. The sequence derives from an adult with an advanced solid tumor such as melanoma, head and neck, liver or kidney cancer. The CDR3, as DNA: TGTGCCAGTAGTATCGGCTCATCCTACGAGCAGTACTTC. Encoded protein: CASSIGSSYEQYF.